The 31 T cell receptor beta chains given below trace back to one sample, sequenced in a study of T cell responses to AZD1222 COVID-19 vaccine. Produced via immunoSEQ multiplex PCR; TCRdb's table is partial and in-frame only. The table has about 110,000 clones, roughly 92% seen once; the top ten hold roughly 7.8%. The sample here was peripheral blood, taken on day 0 of AZD1222 vaccination. These receptors all come from an adult in good health.

The J gene is TRBJ2-6, the V gene TRBV30; D gene ambiguous. CDR1 and CDR2 from the germline V gene are GTSNPN and SVGIG (reference sequence). Trimming shortened V by 2 bases and J by 0 bases, and 5 bases separated the two germline ends. This CDR3 region has 14 residues. This CDR3 is CAWSTLSGANVLTF. In DNA form, the CDR3 reads TGTGCCTGGAGTACCCTCTCTGGGGCCAACGTCCTGACTTTC.

The chain recombines TRBV6-5 with TRBJ2-1; 7 nucleotides agree with TRBD1. V shed 9 bases, J shed 3 bases, and the junction held 5 bases outside the gene matches. This CDR3 spans 13 amino acids. The germline V gene encodes CDR1 MNHEY and CDR2 SVGAGI. CDR3 DNA: TGTGCCAGTACTCGGACAGGCTACAATGAGCAGTTCTTC. It yields the protein CASTRTGYNEQFF.

The chain combines TRBV6-1 with TRBJ2-1, with a possible D match to TRBD2 (5 bases). Trimming took 2 bases from V and 10 from J, leaving 12 bases between them. The CDR3 runs 13 residues. The germline V gene has CDR1 MNHNS and CDR2 SASEGT. CDR3 in amino acids: CASSEILAPEQFF. For the CDR3, the DNA is TGTGCCAGCAGTGAAATTCTAGCCCCAGAGCAGTTCTTC.

This clone was counted a single time. The chain is built from TRBV5-4 and TRBJ2-3; tentatively, D is TRBD2 (6 bases). Germline V gene lookup returns CDR1 SGHNT and CDR2 YYREEE (reference sequence). V lost 5 bases, J lost 2 bases, and 15 bases lay in between. The CDR3 totals 15 residues. The CDR3 loop is CASSSAGTFTDTQYF. The CDR3, as DNA: TGTGCCAGCAGTTCCGCCGGGACTTTCACAGATACGCAGTATTTT.

V and J are TRBV2 and TRBJ2-7; TRBD1 matches 7 bases. Germline trimming cut 5 bases from V and 5 bases from J; bases unmatched to any gene: 6. CDR1 and CDR2 (germline): SNHLY, FYNNEI. The CDR3 covers 13 residues. The chain's CDR3 is CASSKQGFDEQYF. The CDR3 coding sequence is TGTGCCAGCAGTAAACAGGGGTTTGACGAGCAGTACTTC.

J is TRBJ1-1 and V is TRBV19; D is unclear. The CDR3 is made up of 14 amino acids. V was trimmed by 2 bases and J by 6 bases, leaving 13 bases between them. The germline V gene has CDR1 LNHDA and CDR2 SQIVND (reference sequence). For the CDR3, the DNA is TGTGCCAGTAGTATATGGCACGGTAACGCTGAAGCTTTCTTT. This sequence encodes CASSIWHGNAEAFF.

The V call is TRBV7-2, the J call TRBJ1-5, with 10 bases fitting TRBD1. Germline V gene lookup returns CDR1 SGHTA and CDR2 FQGNSA. The CDR3 consists of 15 residues. The V segment lost 5 bases and the J segment 7 bases; nucleotides outside the gene matches: 8. The CDR3 loop is CASSPQTGGLQPQHF. Here the CDR3 DNA reads TGTGCCAGCAGCCCGCAGACAGGGGGCCTCCAGCCCCAGCATTTT.

The chain couples TRBV18 to TRBJ1-6; 8 bases map to TRBD1. This CDR3 contains 15 residues. The V gene end was trimmed by 2 bases and the J gene end by 13 bases; junction bases not matched to a gene: 10. The germline CDR1 and CDR2 sequences are KGHSH and LQKENI. The CDR3 sequence is CASSPEGQARVPLHF. CDR3 DNA sequence: TGTGCCAGCTCACCAGAGGGACAGGCAAGGGTCCCCCTCCACTTT.

The chain uses TRBV29-1 and TRBJ1-2; D may be TRBD1 (6 bases). The CDR3 has 12 amino acids. The germline V gene encodes CDR1 SQVTM and CDR2 ANQGSEA. V was trimmed by 8 bases and J by 10 bases, leaving 20 bases between them. The CDR3 protein is CSIGTGPLSYTF. In nucleotides, the CDR3 is TGCAGCATCGGCACAGGGCCCTTATCCTACACCTTC.

J is TRBJ2-7 and V is TRBV5-4; no clear D. Trimming removed 0 bases at V and 4 bases at J, with 11 bases between. The length of the CDR3 is 14 residues. Germline CDR1 is SGHNT and CDR2 is YYREEE (reference sequence). The CDR3 sequence: CASSLGQIPYEQYF. CDR3 nucleotide sequence: TGTGCCAGCAGCTTGGGCCAGATTCCTTACGAGCAGTACTTC.

In its sample, this clone was seen once. The chain uses TRBV5-1 and TRBJ2-5; 9 bases align to TRBD2. J gave up 2 bases and V 0 bases, and 5 bases lay outside the gene matches. The CDR3 extends over 16 amino acids. CDR1 is SGHRS, CDR2 YFSETQ, per germline. This chain's CDR3 is CASSLGLAEIQETQYF. The CDR3 DNA sequence: TGCGCCAGCAGCTTGGGACTAGCGGAGATACAAGAGACCCAGTACTTC. Full variable domain (outside the CDR3, taken from reference TRBV5-1 and TRBJ2-5): KAGVTQTPRYLIKTRGQQVTLSCSPISGHRSVSWYQQTPGQGLQFLFEYFSETQRNKGNFPGRFSGRQFSNSRSEMNVSTLELGDSALYLCASSLGLAEIQETQYFGPGTRLLVL.

This clone has a single count. CDR3 loop: CASSQPSTGGRGNTEAFF. CDR3 coding DNA: TGCGCCAGCAGCCAACCTTCTACAGGGGGCAGGGGAAACACTGAAGCTTTCTTT. The chain uses TRBV4-1 and TRBJ1-1, with 9 positions matching TRBD1. In germline, CDR1 is MGHRA, CDR2 YSYEKL. The CDR3 length is 18 residues. The V gene end was trimmed by 2 bases and the J gene end by 2 bases; junction bases not matched to a gene: 12.

V is TRBV27 and J is TRBJ2-1; 9 bases map to TRBD1. V gave up 8 bases and J gave up 7 bases; unmatched junction bases: 6. Germline CDR1 reads MNHEY; CDR2 reads SMNVEV (reference sequence). This CDR3 is 13 amino acids long. The CDR3: CASSGTGLNEQFF. CDR3 DNA: TGTGCCAGCTCCGGGACAGGGCTGAATGAGCAGTTCTTC.

This sequence joins TRBV24-1 and TRBJ1-2, with D perhaps matching TRBD1 (6 bases). Germline V CDR1 and CDR2: KGHDR, SFDVKD. This CDR3 is built from 12 residues. Trimming stripped 3 bases from V and 7 bases from J, with 8 bases between. The CDR3 is CATSDHRAGYTF. CDR3 bases: TGTGCCACCAGTGATCACAGGGCTGGCTACACCTTC.

This clone was detected only a few times. Other DNA variants within this sample encode the same CDR3. The chain uses TRBV2 and TRBJ1-2; 10 bases agree with TRBD1. V lost 4 bases to trimming and J lost 6 bases; unmatched junction nucleotides: 2. The germline V gene encodes CDR1 SNHLY and CDR2 FYNNEI. The length of the CDR3 is 13 residues. CDR3 sequence reads: CASSGQGADGYTF. CDR3 DNA sequence: TGTGCCAGCAGTGGACAGGGGGCGGATGGCTACACCTTC. Using reference TRBV2 and TRBJ1-2 for the parts outside the CDR3, the full variable domain is EPEVTQTPSHQVTQMGQEVILRCVPISNHLYFYWYRQILGQKVEFLVSFYNNEISEKSEIFDDQFSVERPDGSNFTLKIRSTKLEDSAMYFCASSGQGADGYTFGSGTRLTVV.

V is TRBV11-3 and J is TRBJ1-6, with D maybe TRBD1 (5 bases). V lost 5 bases and J lost 11, with 10 bases in between. The CDR3 has 12 residues. Germline V gene sequence: CDR1 SGHNT, CDR2 YENEEA. CDR3 residues: CASSPGLAPLHF. The CDR3 coding sequence is TGTGCCAGCAGCCCGGGACTAGCACCCCTCCACTTT.

The chain recombines TRBV21-1 with TRBJ1-5; the table's D gene call, TRBD1, was not cross checked with the DNA. TRBV21-1 is described as a pseudogene. The CDR3 spans 13 residues. CDR3 in DNA: TGTGCCAGCAGCAACGACAGGGATCAGCCCCAGCATTTT. It specifies CASSNDRDQPQHF.

The rearrangement uses TRBV28 and TRBJ1-2, with unresolved D. V lost 5 bases to trimming and J lost 6 bases, with 7 bases between them. This CDR3 comprises 11 residues. Looked up from germline, CDR1 is MDHEN and CDR2 is SYDVKM. Here the CDR3 DNA reads TGTGCCAGCAGTCAAGGTAATGGCTACACCTTC. It codes for CASSQGNGYTF.

The chain has TRBV4-2 and TRBJ2-3; 13 nucleotides match TRBD2. This CDR3 region has 17 residues. Germline CDR1 and CDR2: LGHNA and YNFKEQ. Losses at the gene ends were 4 bases for V and 5 bases for J; bases not matched to a gene: 9. This CDR3 is CASSLSTSGGTGDTQYF. The CDR3 region has the DNA TGTGCCAGCAGCCTTTCGACTAGCGGGGGGACGGGAGATACGCAGTATTTT.

This clone was found once. V gene TRBV5-1 combines with J gene TRBJ1-1, with unresolved D. V was trimmed by 3 bases and J by 3 bases, leaving 9 bases between them. The CDR3 runs 13 residues. Germline V gene sequence: CDR1 SGHRS, CDR2 YFSETQ. This chain's CDR3 is CASSSSKYTEAFF. The DNA of the CDR3 is TGCGCCAGCAGCTCGTCAAAATACACTGAAGCTTTCTTT.

The chain joins TRBV19 to TRBJ1-2, with TRBD1 as a possible D gene (6 bases). This CDR3 is built from 12 residues. Trimming cost V 8 bases and J 2 bases, with 9 bases left between them. Germline CDR1 LNHDA, CDR2 SQIVND (reference sequence). CDR3 sequence (DNA): TGTGCCAGTCTTGACAGGAACTATGGCTACACCTTC. Translated, it gives CASLDRNYGYTF.

The chain employs TRBV9 and TRBJ2-1, with D unresolved. Germline V gene sequence: CDR1 SGDLS, CDR2 YYNGEE. Trimming stripped 0 bases from V and 0 bases from J, with 10 bases between. The CDR3 sequence is 16 residues long. The CDR3: CASSVEMDSSYNEQFF. The CDR3 DNA is TGTGCCAGCAGCGTAGAGATGGATAGCTCCTACAATGAGCAGTTCTTC.

The V gene is TRBV5-4, the J gene TRBJ2-7; D might be TRBD2 (5 bases). The CDR3 totals 15 residues. The germline V gene has CDR1 SGHNT and CDR2 YYREEE (reference sequence). V lost 2 bases and J lost 3, with 15 bases in between. The CDR3 spells CASSFADRESYEQYF. DNA of the CDR3: TGTGCCAGCAGCTTCGCTGATAGGGAGAGCTACGAGCAGTACTTC.

The CDR3 sequence is CSVLFAGNQPQHF. The CDR3 bases are TGCAGCGTCCTCTTTGCGGGCAATCAGCCCCAGCATTTT. The V and J genes are TRBV29-1 and TRBJ1-5; D is unclear. The CDR3 sequence is 13 residues long. Germline V gene data show CDR1 as SQVTM and CDR2 as ANQGSEA. The V end was cut by 6 bases, the J end by 2 bases, with 11 bases between.

The genes are TRBV29-1 and TRBJ1-1; 12 bases align to TRBD1. Unmatched junction bases numbered 8, after V lost 5 bases and J lost 7 bases. The germline CDR1 and CDR2 sequences are SQVTM and ANQGSEA. The CDR3 loop spans 14 amino acids. The CDR3 DNA reads as TGCAGCGTTCTCCGGGACAGGGGGCAGGGTGAAGCTTTCTTT. Translated: CSVLRDRGQGEAFF.

This chain links TRBV21-1 with TRBJ2-7; TRBD2 is taken as the D call from the table, unchecked against the DNA. TRBV21-1 is a recognized pseudogene. The CDR3 runs to 17 residues. The CDR3 DNA reads as TGTGCCAGCAGGCCAAGACGGACTCTGCGTAGACCCTACGAGCAGTACTTC. Its protein is CASRPRRTLRRPYEQYF.

The chain is built from TRBV19 and TRBJ2-6, with D tentatively TRBD2 (5 bases). V shed 11 bases and J shed 2 bases, with 13 bases lying between them. Germline V gene sequence: CDR1 LNHDA, CDR2 SQIVND (reference sequence). The CDR3 totals 14 residues. CDR3 nucleotides: TGTGCCTCCTCCGGAGGCCCTGGGGCCAACGTCCTGACTTTC. This encodes CASSGGPGANVLTF. Full variable domain (missing parts from reference TRBV19 and TRBJ2-6): DGGITQSPKYLFRKEGQNVTLSCEQNLNHDAMYWYRQDPGQGLRLIYYSQIVNDFQKGDIAEGYSVSREKKESFPLTVTSAQKNPTAFYLCASSGGPGANVLTFGAGSRLTVL.

The chain is built from TRBV4-2 and TRBJ2-6; D gene uncertain. This CDR3 is 19 amino acids long. The germline V gene has CDR1 LGHNA and CDR2 YNFKEQ. V was trimmed by 0 bases and J by 0 bases, leaving 15 bases between them. The CDR3 region is CASSQDQAYQSSGANVLTF. The CDR3 nucleotides are TGTGCCAGCAGCCAAGATCAAGCGTACCAAAGCTCTGGGGCCAACGTCCTGACTTTC.

The chain recombines TRBV2 with TRBJ1-2; no firm D call. CDR1 and CDR2 (germline): SNHLY, FYNNEI. Deletions cut 2 bases from V and 4 bases from J, with 8 bases between. The CDR3 has 13 residues. The CDR3 DNA sequence: TGTGCCAGCAGTGAAAATTTGGGCTATGGCTACACCTTC. Translated: CASSENLGYGYTF.

Note on this clone: The sample contains more than one DNA sequence encoding this CDR3. The V gene is TRBV18, the J gene TRBJ1-3, with no clear D. V lost 6 bases, J lost 0 bases, and 9 bases lay in between. The CDR3 length is 14 residues. Germline CDR1 is KGHSH and CDR2 is LQKENI. The CDR3 sequence: CASSPSGSGNTIYF. DNA of the CDR3: TGTGCCAGCTCTCCCTCGGGCTCTGGAAACACCATATATTTT.

CDR3 in amino acids: CAIQTGGRYEQYF. In nucleotides, the CDR3 is TGTGCCATTCAGACAGGGGGCCGTTACGAGCAGTACTTC. V and J are TRBV6-5 and TRBJ2-7; the match to TRBD1 covers 10 bases. V gave up 10 bases and J gave up 4 bases; unmatched junction bases: 7. Germline assignment: CDR1 MNHEY and CDR2 SVGAGI. CDR3 length: 13 residues.